What follows are 28 T cell receptor beta chains derived from one specimen sequenced in a study of blood T cells in healthy people across ages. Sample-barcoded 5' priming and a J-beta primer mix drove a second PCR of roughly 7 to 11 cycles. TCRdb used MiXCR to reprocess the 5' RACE reads, holding one entry per CDR3 protein. The table shows under 2 million distinct CDR3 sequences, with approximately 32% occurring only once. The sequenced sample was blood. The receptors derive from a woman aged 30 to 39 in good health.

This clonotype was counted a single time. The chain is built from TRBV12-3 or TRBV12-4 and TRBJ1-2; possibly TRBD1 for D (6 bases). V was shortened by 3 bases and J by 7 bases, with 12 bases between the two germline ends. The length of the CDR3 is 13 residues. DNA for the CDR3: TGTGCCAGCAGTTTGGTCAGGGGCTCTGGCTACACCTTC. Protein product: CASSLVRGSGYTF.

The V gene is TRBV27, the J gene TRBJ1-1; 9 positions match TRBD1. The CDR3 has 13 amino acids. V was pared by 6 bases and J by 7 bases, with 6 bases of the junction left unmatched. The germline V gene encodes CDR1 MNHEY and CDR2 SMNVEV (reference sequence). This CDR3 reads CASRVTGGNEAFF. In DNA form, the CDR3 reads TGTGCCAGCAGGGTGACAGGGGGAAATGAAGCTTTCTTT.

This clonotype was detected ten times or more. The V call is TRBV20-1, the J call TRBJ2-3; D unresolved. This CDR3 has 11 amino acids. Deletions cut 2 bases from V and 4 bases from J, with 4 bases between. Germline V gene sequence: CDR1 DFQATT, CDR2 SNEGSKA (reference sequence). CDR3 nucleotide sequence: TGCAGTGCTAGATGGGCAGATACGCAGTATTTT. The encoded protein is CSARWADTQYF.

This chain links TRBV14 with TRBJ2-1; D gene unclear. The CDR3 consists of 12 residues. Trimming stripped 3 bases from V and 9 bases from J, with 9 bases between. CDR1 is SGHDN, CDR2 FVKESK, per germline. DNA of the CDR3: TGTGCCAGCAGCCACCGTAATTTTGAGCAGTTCTTC. Protein product: CASSHRNFEQFF.

This chain joins TRBV3-1 and TRBJ2-7, with a possible D match to TRBD2 (5 bases). This CDR3 region has 15 residues. Germline CDR1 and CDR2: LGHDT and YNNKEL (reference sequence). Trimming stripped 5 bases from V and 5 bases from J, with 19 bases between. Here the CDR3 DNA reads TGTGCCAGCAGCTTCACACTGGGAGTAATTGACGAGCAGTACTTC. Its protein product is CASSFTLGVIDEQYF.

The chain combines TRBV29-1 with TRBJ2-7; 7 positions match TRBD2. After removal of 0 bases from V and 4 bases from J, the junction contained 9 bases not matched to a gene. Germline V CDR1 and CDR2: SQVTM, ANQGSEA. The CDR3 has 15 residues. As DNA, the CDR3 is TGCAGCGTTGAAGACCGCGGCGGGGGTCCTTACGAGCAGTACTTC. It translates to CSVEDRGGGPYEQYF.

The J gene is TRBJ2-1, the V gene TRBV6-5; D ambiguous. The germline V and J ends were trimmed by 5 bases and 5 bases, with 13 bases remaining between them. The CDR3 contains 14 residues. Per germline, CDR1 MNHEY and CDR2 SVGAGI. The CDR3 sequence is CASSNPEDDNEQFF. CDR3 sequence (DNA): TGTGCCAGCAGTAACCCCGAGGACGACAATGAGCAGTTCTTC.

This clonotype turned up a few times. V is TRBV25-1 and J is TRBJ1-6, with D uncertain. The CDR3 loop spans 11 amino acids. CDR1 and CDR2 from the germline V gene are MGHDK and SYGVNS. The V and J ends lost 3 bases and 14 bases respectively, with 8 bases between them. The CDR3 bases are TGTGCCAGCAGTGATCTAGTTACCCTCCACTTT. Translating it yields CASSDLVTLHF.

The CDR3 protein is CASNPGGGAETQYF. In DNA form, the CDR3 reads TGTGCCAGCAACCCCGGGGGGGGCGCGGAGACCCAGTACTTC. V gene TRBV7-6 combines with J gene TRBJ2-5, with 8 bases lining up with TRBD2. This CDR3 has 14 amino acids. V shed 7 bases, J shed 5 bases, and the junction held 9 bases outside the gene matches. CDR1 is SGHVS and CDR2 is FNYEAQ in the germline V gene. Filled out from reference TRBV7-6 and TRBJ2-5, the complete variable domain reads GAGVSQSPRYKVTKRGQDVALRCDPISGHVSLYWYRQALGQGPEFLTYFNYEAQQDKSGLPNDRFSAERPEGSISTLTIQRTEQRDSAMYRCASNPGGGAETQYFGPGTRLLVL.

The gene calls are TRBV9 and TRBJ2-1; D is unclear. The germline V gene encodes CDR1 SGDLS and CDR2 YYNGEE. Trimming took off 0 bases at V and 9 bases at J, with 16 bases between the two ends. The CDR3 sequence is 15 residues long. For the CDR3, the DNA is TGTGCCAGCAGCGTAGGGTTAGGTGGTTCCACTGAGCAGTTCTTC. Residues: CASSVGLGGSTEQFF.

The V call is TRBV20-1, the J call TRBJ1-5; D is possibly TRBD1 (6 bases). Germline V gene lookup returns CDR1 DFQATT and CDR2 SNEGSKA (reference sequence). V dropped 6 bases and J dropped 7 bases, with 16 bases sitting between them. The CDR3 totals 13 residues. For the CDR3, the DNA is TGCAGTGCGGTTGACAGGCCCGGACAGCCCCAGCATTTT. This gives the protein CSAVDRPGQPQHF.

The CDR3 DNA sequence: TGTGCCAGCAACGGACGGGGGTCCACCTACAATGAGCAGTTCTTC. This encodes CASNGRGSTYNEQFF. The gene calls are TRBV9 and TRBJ2-1, with a weak D call TRBD2 (6 bases). The CDR3 runs to 15 residues. Per germline, CDR1 SGDLS and CDR2 YYNGEE. V was clipped by 6 bases and J by 2 bases, with 15 bases between them.

This clonotype was seen a single time. Because it lacks the conserved phenylalanine or tryptophan at the end, this CDR3 is likely a read error. The genes are TRBV15 and TRBJ2-3, with a weak D call TRBD1 (6 bases). Germline V gene lookup returns CDR1 LNHNV and CDR2 YYDKDF (reference sequence). Trimming removed 4 bases from V and 2 bases from J, with 13 bases in between. This CDR3 comprises 15 residues. CDR3 in amino acids: CATSKRDKFTDTQYV. DNA of the CDR3: TGTGCCACCAGCAAACGGGACAAATTCACAGATACGCAGTATGTT.

This chain uses TRBV27 with TRBJ1-1; D is undetermined. Germline lookup yields CDR1 MNHEY and CDR2 SMNVEV (reference sequence). The V end was cut by 2 bases, the J end by 0 bases, with 10 bases between. This CDR3 is 15 amino acids long. CDR3 nucleotide sequence: TGTGCCAGCAGTTTAAAGACAAGCATGAACACTGAAGCTTTCTTT. Translation gives CASSLKTSMNTEAFF.

The J gene is TRBJ2-7, the V gene TRBV6-1; D is ambiguous. Trimming removed 7 bases at V and 5 bases at J, with 12 bases between. CDR1 is MNHNS, CDR2 SASEGT, per germline. The CDR3 covers 12 residues. The DNA of the CDR3 is TGTGCCAGCAAGGTGATGGTCAACGAGCAGTACTTC. As protein: CASKVMVNEQYF.

There are many counts of this clonotype. This chain links TRBV4-1 with TRBJ1-2; tentative D call: TRBD1 (5 bases). Germline CDR1 reads MGHRA; CDR2 reads YSYEKL. The length of the CDR3 is 14 residues. V shed 8 bases and J shed 2 bases, with 15 bases lying between them. CDR3 sequence reads: CASRSQGTNYGYTF. In nucleotides, the CDR3 is TGCGCCAGCCGATCTCAGGGAACAAACTATGGCTACACCTTC.

The chain recombines TRBV27 with TRBJ1-5, with TRBD1 matching 7 bases. V lost 6 bases, J lost 2 bases, and 7 bases stayed unmatched. The germline V gene has CDR1 MNHEY and CDR2 SMNVEV (reference sequence). The CDR3 has 15 amino acids. Here the CDR3 reads CASSQGGPGNQPQHF. The CDR3 region has the DNA TGTGCCAGCAGCCAGGGGGGGCCGGGCAATCAGCCCCAGCATTTT.

V is TRBV2 and J is TRBJ2-5; D is unclear. Trimming took off 6 bases at V and 5 bases at J, with 16 bases between the two ends. Per the germline V gene, CDR1 is SNHLY and CDR2 is FYNNEI. The CDR3 consists of 14 residues. CDR3 nucleotides: TGTGCCAGCAGAGCTCAGCGCAGCGAGGAGACCCAGTACTTC. Its translation is CASRAQRSEETQYF. Full variable domain (missing parts from reference TRBV2 and TRBJ2-5): EPEVTQTPSHQVTQMGQEVILRCVPISNHLYFYWYRQILGQKVEFLVSFYNNEISEKSEIFDDQFSVERPDGSNFTLKIRSTKLEDSAMYFCASRAQRSEETQYFGPGTRLLVL.

The CDR3 nucleotides read TGTGCCAGCAGTTACTACGAATTGCATAGAACTGAAGCTTTCTTT. Amino acid sequence: CASSYYELHRTEAFF. The V and J genes are TRBV6-6 and TRBJ1-1; D is unclear. Trimming stripped 1 base from V and 5 bases from J, with 14 bases between. In germline, CDR1 is MNHNY, CDR2 SVGAGI (reference sequence). The CDR3 extends over 15 amino acids.

The CDR3: CAIRQGVGYTF. The CDR3 region has the DNA TGTGCCATTCGACAGGGTGTGGGCTACACCTTC. V is TRBV10-3 and J is TRBJ1-2, with 7 bases fitting TRBD1. Germline loops: CDR1 ENHRY, CDR2 SYGVKD. The length of the CDR3 is 11 residues. V trimming: 9 bases; J trimming: 8 bases; junction bases outside the gene matches: 6.

This clonotype was counted only a few times. The J gene is TRBJ2-3, the V gene TRBV7-3; 10 bases fit TRBD1. CDR3 length: 15 amino acids. V dropped 5 bases and J dropped 5; count of bases not matched to a gene: 7. Germline CDR1 is SGHTA and CDR2 is FQGTGA. DNA for the CDR3: TGTGCCAGCAGCAAGACAGGGGGCAATAGAGATACGCAGTATTTT. It codes for CASSKTGGNRDTQYF.

This clonotype was seen a few times. The chain is built from TRBV7-6 and TRBJ2-1; TRBD1 is a possible D gene (6 bases). Trimming took 3 bases from V and 0 from J, leaving 15 bases between them. Germline lookup yields CDR1 SGHVS and CDR2 FNYEAQ. The CDR3 totals 17 residues. CDR3 amino acids: CASSLRSGTNSYNEQFF. In nucleotides, the CDR3 is TGTGCCAGCAGCTTGCGTTCCGGGACAAACTCCTACAATGAGCAGTTCTTC.

There are a few counts of this clonotype. As DNA, the CDR3 is TGTGCCAGCAGCCAAGGAAGGGGCAGTACTGAGCAGTTCTTC. It translates to CASSQGRGSTEQFF. This sequence joins TRBV14 and TRBJ2-1, with D possibly TRBD1 on 5 matching bases. Germline CDR1 is SGHDN and CDR2 is FVKESK. The CDR3 is 14 amino acids. The V end was cut by 1 base, the J end by 9 bases, with 13 bases between.

The V call is TRBV5-1, the J call TRBJ2-1; D is ambiguous. The CDR3 runs to 14 residues. The ends were cut back, 4 bases at V and 4 bases at J, with 12 bases in the middle. Germline lookup yields CDR1 SGHRS and CDR2 YFSETQ. The CDR3 region has the DNA TGCGCCAGCAGCCCGGTTTTTATGTACAATGAGCAGTTCTTC. It specifies CASSPVFMYNEQFF.

This clonotype was observed a few times. One junction end does not reproduce the germline sequence, and a read error may be involved. This sequence joins TRBV7-2 and TRBJ1-5; maybe TRBD1 (5 bases). Per germline, CDR1 SGHTA and CDR2 FQGNSA. This CDR3 region has 13 residues. DNA of the CDR3: TGTGCCTGCAGCCGACAGTTCGACCAGCCCCAGCATTTT. Protein: CACSRQFDQPQHF.

The V gene is TRBV18, the J gene TRBJ2-1; 10 nucleotides agree with TRBD1. The CDR3 extends over 15 amino acids. Germline V gene sequence: CDR1 KGHSH, CDR2 LQKENI. Trimming at V came to 3 bases and at J to 4 bases, leaving 3 bases not matched to a gene. For the CDR3, the DNA is TGTGCCAGCTCACCCGACAGGGGGCAGTACAATGAGCAGTTCTTC. Residues: CASSPDRGQYNEQFF. The full variable domain, with the rest looked up from reference TRBV18 and TRBJ2-1, is NAGVMQNPRHLVRRRGQEARLRCSPMKGHSHVYWYRQLPEEGLKFMVYLQKENIIDESGMPKERFSAEFPKEGPSILRIQQVVRGDSAAYFCASSPDRGQYNEQFFGPGTRLTVL.

The genes are TRBV6-6 and TRBJ1-5; TRBD1 agrees at 10 bases. The germline CDR1 and CDR2 sequences are MNHNY and SVGAGI (reference sequence). With V trimmed by 6 bases and J by 5 bases, 7 bases remained unmatched. The CDR3 length is 15 residues. The CDR3 spells CASSPTGGMHQPQHF. The CDR3 DNA reads as TGTGCCAGCAGCCCGACAGGGGGCATGCATCAGCCCCAGCATTTT.

The chain recombines TRBV27 with TRBJ1-2, with D tentatively TRBD1 (6 bases). Germline V gene lookup returns CDR1 MNHEY and CDR2 SMNVEV (reference sequence). V was trimmed by 5 bases and J by 8 bases, leaving 18 bases between them. This CDR3 has 14 amino acids. CDR3 bases: TGTGCCAGCAGTAATATCGCAGGGGTAGGCGGCTACACCTTC. Translated: CASSNIAGVGGYTF.